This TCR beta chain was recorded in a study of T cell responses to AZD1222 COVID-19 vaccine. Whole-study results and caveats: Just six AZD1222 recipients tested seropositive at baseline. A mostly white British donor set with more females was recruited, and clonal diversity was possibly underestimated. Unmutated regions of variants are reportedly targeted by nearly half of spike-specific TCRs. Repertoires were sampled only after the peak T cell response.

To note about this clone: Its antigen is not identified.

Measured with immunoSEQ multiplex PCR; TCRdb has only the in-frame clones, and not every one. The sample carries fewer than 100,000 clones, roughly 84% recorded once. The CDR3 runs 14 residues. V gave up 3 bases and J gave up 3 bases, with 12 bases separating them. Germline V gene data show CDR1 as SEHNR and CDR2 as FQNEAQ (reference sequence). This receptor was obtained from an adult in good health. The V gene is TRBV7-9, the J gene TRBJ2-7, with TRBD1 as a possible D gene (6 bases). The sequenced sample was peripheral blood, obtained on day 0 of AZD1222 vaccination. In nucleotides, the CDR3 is TGTGCCAGCAGCTTGCCTGACAGGTACTACGAGCAGTACTTC. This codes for CASSLPDRYYEQYF.